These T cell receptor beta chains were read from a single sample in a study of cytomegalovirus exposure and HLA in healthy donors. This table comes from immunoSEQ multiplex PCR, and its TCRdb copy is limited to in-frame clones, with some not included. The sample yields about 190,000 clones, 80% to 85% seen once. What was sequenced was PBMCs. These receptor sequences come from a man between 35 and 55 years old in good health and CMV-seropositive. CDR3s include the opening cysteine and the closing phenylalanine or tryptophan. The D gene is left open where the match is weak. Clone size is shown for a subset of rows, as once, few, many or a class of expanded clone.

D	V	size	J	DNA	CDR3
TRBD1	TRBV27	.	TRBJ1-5	TGTGCCAGCAGTTTGGTGGCAGGGGGCTCTCCGCCCCAGCATTTT	CASSLVAGGSPPQHF
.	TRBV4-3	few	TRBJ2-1	TGCGCCAGCAGCCAAGATTGGGCGACGGGGGTACAGTTCTTC	CASSQDWATGVQFF
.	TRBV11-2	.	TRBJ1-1	TGTGCCAGCAGCCCCATGGGGGGGAACACTGAAGCTTTCTTT	CASSPMGGNTEAFF
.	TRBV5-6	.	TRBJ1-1	TGTGCCAGCAGCTTGGACAGGAGAACTGAAGCTTTCTTT	CASSLDRRTEAFF
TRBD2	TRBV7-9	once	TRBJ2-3	TGTTCCAGCAGACGTACCAGCGGGGGGGGCACAGATACGCAGTATTTT	CSSRRTSGGGTDTQYF
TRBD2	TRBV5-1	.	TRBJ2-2	TGCGCCAGCAGCCCAGGACTAGCGGGGGGATACACCGGGGAGCTGTTTTTT	CASSPGLAGGYTGELFF
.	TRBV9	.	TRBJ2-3	TGTGCCAGCAGCTCAAGTAGAGGAAGCACAGATACGCAGTATTTT	CASSSSRGSTDTQYF
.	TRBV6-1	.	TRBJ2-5	TGTGCCAGCAGTCCGGGGGAAGGAGAGACCCAGTACTTC	CASSPGEGETQYF
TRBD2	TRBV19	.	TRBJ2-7	TGTGCCAGTAGTTCTTGGACTAGCGGGGGGGAAACTTCCTACGAGCAGTACTTC	CASSSWTSGGETSYEQYF
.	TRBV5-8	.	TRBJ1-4	TGTGCCAGCAGCTTGGTTGGCGGGGGGGCAGGCGTAAAACTGTTTTTT	CASSLVGGGAGVKLFF
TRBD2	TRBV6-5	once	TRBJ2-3	TGTGCCACCTCACCGAAAGCGGGGGGACCAGATACGCAGTATTTT	CATSPKAGGPDTQYF
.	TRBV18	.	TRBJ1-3	TGTGCCAGCTCAACGCTCACCAGCTCTGGAAACACCATATATTTT	CASSTLTSSGNTIYF
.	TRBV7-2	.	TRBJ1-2	TGTGCCAGCAGCCCCGGTGAGGGCTGGGGCTACACCTTC	CASSPGEGWGYTF
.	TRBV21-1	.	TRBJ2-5	TGTGCCAGTACTCAAAGGGGAGGAAGAAAGGGGTACCAAGAGACCCAGTACTTC	CASTQRGGRKGYQETQYF
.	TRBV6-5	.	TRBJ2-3	TGTGCCAGCATTAGTAGGCGGGGCCCCTCAGATACGCAGTATTTT	CASISRRGPSDTQYF
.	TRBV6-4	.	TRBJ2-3	TGTGCCAGCAGTGAACGGGGTTCAGATACGCAGTATTTT	CASSERGSDTQYF
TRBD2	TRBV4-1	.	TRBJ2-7	TGCGCCAGCAGCCAACCCCAGCGGGGGCACTACGAGCAGTACTTC	CASSQPQRGHYEQYF
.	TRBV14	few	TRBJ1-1	TGTGCCAGCAGCCTGACGCCGGGAGTCACTGAAGCTTTCTTT	CASSLTPGVTEAFF
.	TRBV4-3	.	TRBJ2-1	TGCGCCAGCAGCCAAAACGGGGGTTACAATGAGCAGTTCTTC	CASSQNGGYNEQFF
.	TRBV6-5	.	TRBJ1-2	TGTGCCAGCACCCCCGGACAGTTTAACTATGGCTACACCTTC	CASTPGQFNYGYTF
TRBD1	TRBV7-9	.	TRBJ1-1	TGTGCCAGCAGCTTGGCCAGGGGGGCGCGCACTGAAGCTTTCTTT	CASSLARGARTEAFF
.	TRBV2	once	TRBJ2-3	TGTGCCAGCAGTGATCTGGCGGCCCCTAGCACAGATACGCAGTATTTT	CASSDLAAPSTDTQYF
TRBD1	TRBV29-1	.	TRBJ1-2	TGCAGCGTTGAGGAGGACAGGGCGACCTATGGCTACACCTTC	CSVEEDRATYGYTF
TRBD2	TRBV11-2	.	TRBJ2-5	TGTGCCAGCAGTGCGACTAGCGGGGGGGTCGAGACCCAGTACTTC	CASSATSGGVETQYF
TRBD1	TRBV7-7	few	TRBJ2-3	TGTGCTAGCAGCTTGCGACAGGGCGGCACAGATACGCAGTATTTT	CASSLRQGGTDTQYF
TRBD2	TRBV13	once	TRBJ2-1	TGTGCCAGCAGCCCTAGGACTAGCGTTGGCCCTAACAATGAGCAGTTCTTC	CASSPRTSVGPNNEQFF
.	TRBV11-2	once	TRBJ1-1	TGTGCCAGCAGCTTAGGGGGCCCGGGCACTGAAGCTTTCTTT	CASSLGGPGTEAFF
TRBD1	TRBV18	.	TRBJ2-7	TGTGCCAGCTCACTTCGACAGGGGTACGAGCAGTACTTC	CASSLRQGYEQYF
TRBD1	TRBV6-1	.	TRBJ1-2	TGTGCCAGCAGTGATTACAGGGGGGACTATGGCTACACCTTC	CASSDYRGDYGYTF
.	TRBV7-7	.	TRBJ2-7	TGTGCTAGCAGCTTAGGGACGGAGGTCCACGAGCAGTACTTC	CASSLGTEVHEQYF
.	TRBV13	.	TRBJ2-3	TGTGCCAGCAGCTTTGGACAGAGTAACACAGATACGCAGTATTTT	CASSFGQSNTDTQYF
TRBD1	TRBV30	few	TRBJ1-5	TGTGCCTGGAGTCCGACAGGGCGACAGCCCCAGCATTTT	CAWSPTGRQPQHF
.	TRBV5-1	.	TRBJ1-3	TGCGCCAGCAGCTTGGGTAGCTCTGGAAACACCATATATTTT	CASSLGSSGNTIYF
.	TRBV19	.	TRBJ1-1	TGTGCCAGTAGTACCTGGCAGGCTGGGAACACTGAAGCTTTCTTT	CASSTWQAGNTEAFF
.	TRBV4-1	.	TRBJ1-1	TGCGCCAGCAGCCTCGGAGATACTGAAGCTTTCTTT	CASSLGDTEAFF
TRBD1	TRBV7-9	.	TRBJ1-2	TGTGCCAGCAGCTTAATGGGACAGGGGGCGCGTGGCTACACCTTC	CASSLMGQGARGYTF
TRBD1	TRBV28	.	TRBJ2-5	TGTGCCAGCAGCCCCTCGGGACAGAGGTACCAAGAGACCCAGTACTTC	CASSPSGQRYQETQYF
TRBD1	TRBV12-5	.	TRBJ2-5	TGTGCTAGTGGGGTCGGGACAGGACCTCAAGAGACCCAGTACTTC	CASGVGTGPQETQYF
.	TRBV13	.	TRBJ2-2	TGTGCCAGCAGCCACACACAGGGGAACACCGGGGAGCTGTTTTTT	CASSHTQGNTGELFF
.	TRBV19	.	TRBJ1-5	TGTGCCAGTAGTATAACAGGGTGGTATAGCAATCAGCCCCAGCATTTT	CASSITGWYSNQPQHF
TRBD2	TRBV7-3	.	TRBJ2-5	TGTGCCAGCAGCTTAAGGGGGCGGACTAGCGGGGGGAGATGGGAGACCCAGTACTTC	CASSLRGRTSGGRWETQYF
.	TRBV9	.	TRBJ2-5	TGTGCCAGCAGCGTAGGCAGGGAGACCCAGTACTTC	CASSVGRETQYF
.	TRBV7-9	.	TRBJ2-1	TGTTCCAGCCTGCTTCAGGGTGAGCAGTTCTTC	CSSLLQGEQFF
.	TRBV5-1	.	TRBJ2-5	TGCGCCAGCAGCTTGGCCTGGGTCGGGGAGACCCAGTACTTC	CASSLAWVGETQYF
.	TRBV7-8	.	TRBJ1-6	TGTGCCAGCAGCTTAGCCCTACTCGGTGTTGGACCCCTCCACTTT	CASSLALLGVGPLHF
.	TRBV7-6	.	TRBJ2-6	TGTGCCAGCAGCTTCGAGCGGGGACAGGCAATCTCTGGGGCCAACGTCCTGACTTTC	CASSFERGQAISGANVLTF